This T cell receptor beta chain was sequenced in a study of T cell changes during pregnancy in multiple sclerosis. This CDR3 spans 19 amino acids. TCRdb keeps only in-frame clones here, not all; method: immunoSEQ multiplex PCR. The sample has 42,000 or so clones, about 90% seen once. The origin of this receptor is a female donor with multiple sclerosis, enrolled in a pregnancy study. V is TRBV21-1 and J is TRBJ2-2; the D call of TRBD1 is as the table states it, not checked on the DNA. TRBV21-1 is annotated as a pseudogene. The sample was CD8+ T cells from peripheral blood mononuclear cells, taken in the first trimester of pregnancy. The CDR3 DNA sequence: TGTGCCAGCAGCAAAACGGCACTTCTCGACAGGGCGAACACCGGGGAGCTGTTTTTT. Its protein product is CASSKTALLDRANTGELFF.